A single TCR beta chain is shown here with its context. This entry comes from a study of blood T cells in healthy people across ages. The CDR3 is 14 residues long. Germline V gene sequence: CDR1 MNHEY, CDR2 SVGAGI. V lost 6 bases and J lost 2, with 13 bases in between. Sample-barcoded 5' priming and a J-beta primer mix drove a second PCR of about 7 to 11 cycles. Each CDR3 protein is one row after TCRdb ran MiXCR on the 5' RACE reads. This table holds about 1 million distinct CDR3 sequences, under 30% found once. These sequences were also reported in another study, on T cells of mothers and their children.

Input material: blood. This TCR was sampled from a girl aged 2-10 years in good health. The genes are TRBV6-5 and TRBJ2-5; no firm D call. The chain's CDR3 is CASSPRSAQETQYF. Here the CDR3 DNA reads TGTGCCAGCAGCCCCCGCTCAGCACAAGAGACCCAGTACTTC.